The clone carrying this T cell receptor beta chain was seen at least ten times. Trimming cost V 9 bases and J 1 base; bases outside gene matches: 4. CDR1 and CDR2 from the germline V gene are SNHLY and FYNNEI. The CDR3 sequence is 14 residues long. The source of the sample is a study of T cells in Graves' hyperthyroidism and ophthalmopathy. Uncontrolled infections, other autoimmune diseases, pregnancy or lactation led to exclusion of patients. Based on clinical symptoms, serum thyroxine and TRAb, thyroid ultrasound and orbital computed tomography, diagnoses were reached. Amplified regions were TCR beta CDR3 sequences from RNA transcripts. Carried out on the TCR CDR3, a first-round RT-PCR used the HTBI primer set. TCRdb recomputed calls from the multiplex PCR reads with MiXCR, one row per CDR3 protein. The table lists hundreds of thousands of distinct CDR3 sequences, 18% of them singletons, with about a sixth in the top ten.

The source material was blood. This sequence originates from a woman between 50 and 59 years old with Graves' hyperthyroidism that later progressed to Graves' ophthalmopathy. V is TRBV2 and J is TRBJ1-1; 11 nucleotides line up with TRBD1. Here the CDR3 reads CARNGQGANTEAFF. The CDR3 region has the DNA TGTGCCAGGAACGGACAGGGGGCGAACACTGAAGCTTTCTTT.